This passage covers 25 T cell receptor beta chains from one sample sequenced in a study of beta chain features in type 1 diabetes. Expressed TCRB transcripts were sequenced after all isolated RNA was converted to cDNA. Method: immunoSEQ multiplex PCR; TCRdb's copy keeps in-frame clones and lacks some. The table lists about 320,000 clones, less than 15% of them singletons, with around 7% in the top ten. Sequencing was done on a sample of central memory CD4+ T cells from blood. The receptors shown here come from a man aged 30 to 45 in good health.

The V call is TRBV6-5, the J call TRBJ2-2; TRBD2 aligns across 8 bases. Germline V gives CDR1 MNHEY, CDR2 SVGAGI. The CDR3 extends over 14 amino acids. J was trimmed by 7 bases and V by 6 bases; bases with no gene match: 7. CDR3 nucleotide sequence: TGTGCCAGCAGAACAGGACTAGCCGTCGGGGAGCTGTTTTTT. Protein: CASRTGLAVGELFF.

The V and J genes are TRBV5-1 and TRBJ2-3; 9 bases agree with TRBD1. Germline lookup yields CDR1 SGHRS and CDR2 YFSETQ. There are 14 residues in the CDR3. Trimming at V came to 2 bases and at J to 5 bases, leaving 3 bases not matched to a gene. The CDR3 spells CASSLQGAQDTQYF. The CDR3 coding sequence is TGCGCCAGCAGCTTACAGGGGGCCCAAGATACGCAGTATTTT. The whole variable domain, remainder taken from reference TRBV5-1 and TRBJ2-3, is KAGVTQTPRYLIKTRGQQVTLSCSPISGHRSVSWYQQTPGQGLQFLFEYFSETQRNKGNFPGRFSGRQFSNSRSEMNVSTLELGDSALYLCASSLQGAQDTQYFGPGTRLTVL.

This clone has only a few counts. The chain has TRBV4-1 and TRBJ2-5; D is possibly TRBD1 or TRBD2 (6 bases each). The CDR3 is 16 amino acids. V was trimmed by 5 bases and J by 4 bases, leaving 20 bases between them. Per the germline V gene, CDR1 is MGHRA and CDR2 is YSYEKL. The CDR3 is CASSGTHRDSLETQYF. In nucleotides, the CDR3 is TGCGCCAGCAGCGGGACTCACAGGGATTCCTTAGAGACCCAGTACTTC.

This clone showed up many times. This rearrangement joins TRBV9 to TRBJ1-3, with 7 nucleotides matching TRBD1. V was clipped by 5 bases and J by 4 bases; unmatched bases: 6. This CDR3 spans 14 amino acids. Germline V gene data show CDR1 as SGDLS and CDR2 as YYNGEE. CDR3 in DNA: TGTGCCAGCAGTCTACAGGGGTACGGAAACACCATATATTTT. Encoded protein: CASSLQGYGNTIYF.

This clone was found many times. The chain combines TRBV5-1 with TRBJ2-3; D is undetermined. Germline V gene data show CDR1 as SGHRS and CDR2 as YFSETQ. Trimming left V 3 bases short and J 2 bases short, with 4 bases between. CDR3 length equals 12 residues. DNA of the CDR3: TGCGCCAGCAGCTCCGCCACAGATACGCAGTATTTT. Translation: CASSSATDTQYF.

The CDR3 nucleotides are TGTGCCAGCAGCGGAACAGGGCTTCCATATACGCAGTATTTT. The encoded protein is CASSGTGLPYTQYF. The gene calls are TRBV9 and TRBJ2-3; possibly TRBD1 for D (6 bases). This CDR3 contains 14 residues. Trimming left V 3 bases short and J 7 bases short, with 15 bases between. The germline CDR1 and CDR2 sequences are SGDLS and YYNGEE.

The CDR3 DNA reads as TGTGCCAGCAAAGGGGGCCGGGAATACTATGGCTACACCTTC. Its protein product is CASKGGREYYGYTF. The V call is TRBV28, the J call TRBJ1-2, with 7 positions matching TRBD1. The CDR3 consists of 14 residues. The trim removed 7 bases at V and 3 bases at J, leaving 8 bases unmatched. The germline gives CDR1 MDHEN, CDR2 SYDVKM.

V usage is TRBV10-3 and J usage is TRBJ2-5, with 8 bases matching TRBD2. The CDR3 spans 14 residues. Germline loops: CDR1 ENHRY, CDR2 SYGVKD. V lost 10 bases, J lost 5 bases, and 12 bases stayed unmatched. The CDR3 bases are TGTGCCACTAGGGACGGGGGGGCCTTTGAGACCCAGTACTTC. It is translated as CATRDGGAFETQYF.

As regards this clone: The same CDR3 can be traced to other DNA sequences in this sample. The V gene is TRBV7-2, the J gene TRBJ2-7; D is unclear. Trimming took 0 bases from V and 1 from J, leaving 7 bases between them. There are 14 residues in the CDR3. The germline gives CDR1 SGHTA, CDR2 FQGNSA. The CDR3 spells CASSLARLSYEQYF. The CDR3 coding sequence is TGTGCCAGCAGCTTAGCGCGGCTTTCCTACGAGCAGTACTTC.

This clone turned up a few times. The J gene is TRBJ1-2, the V gene TRBV7-2, with D tentatively TRBD1 (5 bases). This CDR3 has 14 amino acids. V was shortened by 1 base and J by 8 bases, with 14 bases between the two germline ends. CDR1 is SGHTA, CDR2 FQGNSA, per germline. CDR3 amino acids: CASSLEIGVRGYTF. The CDR3 region has the DNA TGTGCCAGCAGCTTAGAGATAGGGGTTCGAGGCTACACCTTC.

V gene TRBV10-1 combines with J gene TRBJ2-3; 8 nucleotides agree with TRBD2. The V and J ends lost 3 bases and 8 bases, in that order; junction bases with no gene match: 13. The V gene's germline CDR1 is WNHNN and CDR2 SYGVQD (reference sequence). This CDR3 comprises 16 residues. The CDR3 is CASSELLAGGFGTQYF. CDR3 bases: TGCGCCAGCAGTGAATTATTGGCGGGGGGTTTTGGTACGCAGTATTTT.

The rearrangement links TRBV7-9 to TRBJ1-6; no clear D. V gave up 3 bases and J gave up 6 bases, with 12 bases separating them. This CDR3 spans 15 amino acids. CDR1 is SEHNR, CDR2 FQNEAQ, per germline (reference sequence). This chain's CDR3 is CASSLAGQLNSPLHF. CDR3 DNA: TGTGCCAGCAGCTTGGCAGGCCAGCTTAATTCACCCCTCCACTTT. Full variable domain (rest looked up from reference TRBV7-9 and TRBJ1-6): DTGVSQNPRHKITKRGQNVTFRCDPISEHNRLYWYRQTLGQGPEFLTYFQNEAQLEKSRLLSDRFSAERPKGSFSTLEIQRTEQGDSAMYLCASSLAGQLNSPLHFGNGTRLTVT.

The rearrangement joins TRBV27 to TRBJ2-5; D uncertain. The CDR3 runs to 11 residues. CDR1 and CDR2 from the germline V gene are MNHEY and SMNVEV (reference sequence). V dropped 3 bases and J dropped 5 bases, with 4 bases sitting between them. CDR3 bases: TGTGCCAGCAGTTTGATGGAGACCCAGTACTTC. This translates into CASSLMETQYF.

This chain uses TRBV6-6 with TRBJ1-2, with 8 nucleotides matching TRBD1. Germline V lookup: CDR1 MNHNY, CDR2 SVGAGI (reference sequence). V dropped 4 bases and J dropped 4; count of bases not matched to a gene: 5. This CDR3 has 14 residues. CDR3: CASSLGQAGYGYTF. The CDR3 DNA sequence: TGTGCCAGCAGTTTGGGACAGGCCGGCTATGGCTACACCTTC.

The V and J genes are TRBV14 and TRBJ1-1, with a tentative D call TRBD1 (5 bases). V was trimmed by 4 bases and J by 6 bases, leaving 15 bases between them. The CDR3 sequence is 14 residues long. Germline CDR1 SGHDN, CDR2 FVKESK. CDR3 sequence: CASSPHVGVAEAFF. CDR3 DNA sequence: TGTGCCAGCAGCCCCCACGTGGGGGTCGCTGAAGCTTTCTTT.

This chain uses TRBV30 with TRBJ1-3; D remains ambiguous. V was pared by 2 bases and J by 0 bases, with 11 bases between. CDR3 size: 15 residues. Germline V lookup: CDR1 GTSNPN, CDR2 SVGIG (reference sequence). CDR3 bases: TGTGCCTGGAGTCCAGGAATGTCCTCTGGAAACACCATATATTTT. Translated: CAWSPGMSSGNTIYF.

There are a few counts of this clone. CDR3: CASISKRGGETQYF. In DNA, the CDR3 is TGTGCCAGCATCTCCAAGCGGGGGGGAGAGACCCAGTACTTC. The J gene is TRBJ2-5, the V gene TRBV7-2, with 10 bases that match TRBD2. The germline CDR1 and CDR2 sequences are SGHTA and FQGNSA. The CDR3 is 14 amino acids. The V gene end was trimmed by 7 bases and the J gene end by 4 bases; junction bases not matched to a gene: 6.

The sample holds a few counts of this clone. The genes are TRBV6-5 and TRBJ1-2, with TRBD1 matching over 9 bases. This CDR3 spans 13 amino acids. The germline V gene encodes CDR1 MNHEY and CDR2 SVGAGI. Trimming removed 6 bases from V and 8 bases from J; junction bases left unmatched: 7. The CDR3 is CASSPGQGRGYTF. In nucleotides, the CDR3 is TGTGCCAGCAGCCCGGGACAGGGAAGGGGCTACACCTTC.

The rearrangement uses TRBV12-5 and TRBJ2-1; TRBD2 matches at 11 bases. Germline lookup yields CDR1 LGHNT and CDR2 FRNRAP. The CDR3 spans 16 residues. The J segment lost 6 bases and the V segment lost 7 bases, leaving 11 bases of the junction unmatched. The CDR3 sequence: CASVLVAGGPLNEQFF. The CDR3 coding sequence is TGTGCTAGTGTCCTCGTAGCGGGAGGGCCGCTCAATGAGCAGTTCTTC. Looking up the rest from reference TRBV12-5 and TRBJ2-1 gives the full variable domain: DARVTQTPRHKVTEMGQEVTMRCQPILGHNTVFWYRQTMMQGLELLAYFRNRAPLDDSGMPKDRFSAEMPDATLATLKIQPSEPRDSAVYFCASVLVAGGPLNEQFFGPGTRLTVL.

V gene TRBV9 combines with J gene TRBJ2-2; 12 bases are a match to TRBD2. Germline CDR1 and CDR2: SGDLS and YYNGEE. The CDR3 length is 16 residues. Losses at the gene ends were 0 bases for V and 8 bases for J; bases not matched to a gene: 5. DNA of the CDR3: TGTGCCAGCAGCGTAGGACTAGCGGGAGCCTCGGGGGAGCTGTTTTTT. Residues: CASSVGLAGASGELFF.

The gene calls are TRBV6-1 and TRBJ2-7; D not resolved. With 8 bases removed from V and 2 bases from J, the gap between germline ends came to 10 bases. The CDR3 is 12 residues long. CDR1 is MNHNS, CDR2 SASEGT, per germline. The DNA of the CDR3 is TGTGCCAGCCGCGACACCACCTACGAGCAGTACTTC. This gives the protein CASRDTTYEQYF.

The rearrangement links TRBV5-1 to TRBJ1-1; 8 bases are a match to TRBD1. The CDR3 is 15 residues long. Trimming at V came to 1 base and at J to 5 bases, leaving 7 bases not matched to a gene. Germline V gives CDR1 SGHRS, CDR2 YFSETQ. The CDR3 DNA reads as TGCGCCAGCAGCTTGCTCGTACAGGGGGGTACTGAAGCTTTCTTT. Translated, it gives CASSLLVQGGTEAFF.

This clone was counted a single time. V is TRBV9 and J is TRBJ1-4; TRBD1 aligns across 8 bases. V lost 4 bases, J lost 5 bases, and 13 bases stayed unmatched. Germline V gene lookup returns CDR1 SGDLS and CDR2 YYNGEE. This CDR3 is 17 amino acids long. The CDR3 DNA follows: TGTGCCAGCAGCCCCGGGTCGGCAGGGGGCCTGAATGAAAAACTGTTTTTT. It translates to CASSPGSAGGLNEKLFF. Drawing the rest from reference TRBV9 and TRBJ1-4, the complete variable domain is DSGVTQTPKHLITATGQRVTLRCSPRSGDLSVYWYQQSLDQGLQFLIQYYNGEERAKGNILERFSAQQFPDLHSELNLSSLELGDSALYFCASSPGSAGGLNEKLFFGSGTQLSVL.

Remarks on this clone: The sample has other DNA sequences that encode this CDR3 too. The chain links TRBV9 to TRBJ2-3, with a possible D match to TRBD2 (6 bases). The V gene's germline CDR1 is SGDLS and CDR2 YYNGEE. V gave up 2 bases and J gave up 0 bases, with 10 bases separating them. This CDR3 comprises 15 residues. The CDR3, as DNA: TGTGCCAGCAGCGTCTGGGACTCCAGCACAGATACGCAGTATTTT. This translates into CASSVWDSSTDTQYF.

The rearrangement joins TRBV6-5 to TRBJ2-2; D perhaps matches TRBD1 (6 bases). Germline assignment: CDR1 MNHEY and CDR2 SVGAGI. The CDR3 is 13 amino acids. V lost 6 bases and J 1 base, leaving 6 bases between the germline ends. The CDR3 DNA reads as TGTGCCAGCAGCAGGGGGAACACCGGGGAGCTGTTTTTT. Its protein product is CASSRGNTGELFF.